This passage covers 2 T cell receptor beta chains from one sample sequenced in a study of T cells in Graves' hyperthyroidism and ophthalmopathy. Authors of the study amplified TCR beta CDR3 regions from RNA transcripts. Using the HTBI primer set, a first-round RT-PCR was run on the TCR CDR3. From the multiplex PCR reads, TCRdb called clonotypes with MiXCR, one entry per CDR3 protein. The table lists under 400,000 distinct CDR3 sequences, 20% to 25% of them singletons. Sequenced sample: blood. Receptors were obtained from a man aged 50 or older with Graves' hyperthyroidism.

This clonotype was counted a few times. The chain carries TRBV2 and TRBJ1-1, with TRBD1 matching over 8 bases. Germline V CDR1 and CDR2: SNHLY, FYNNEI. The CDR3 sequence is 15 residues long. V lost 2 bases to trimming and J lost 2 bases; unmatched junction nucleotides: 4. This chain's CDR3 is CASSENRGSNTEAFF. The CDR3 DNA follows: TGTGCCAGCAGTGAAAACAGGGGGTCTAACACTGAAGCTTTCTTT.

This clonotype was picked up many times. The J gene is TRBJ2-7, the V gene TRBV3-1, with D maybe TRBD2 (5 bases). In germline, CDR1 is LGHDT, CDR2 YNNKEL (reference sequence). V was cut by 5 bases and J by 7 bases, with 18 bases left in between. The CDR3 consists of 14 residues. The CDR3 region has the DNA TGTGCCAGCAGCTACCGGGGAGCTGGGGAGGAGCAGTACTTC. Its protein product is CASSYRGAGEEQYF.